The TCR beta chain described here comes from a study of blood T cell repertoires in COVID-19. Overall study: T cells, B-cell-depleted T cells, or PBMCs provided the cDNA or gDNA that served as material.

Method: immunoSEQ multiplex PCR; TCRdb's copy keeps in-frame clones and lacks some. The sample carries fewer than 200,000 clones, 85% to 90% recorded once. The V gene's germline CDR1 is PRHDT and CDR2 FYEKMQ (reference sequence). Between the trimmed V and J ends, which lost 0 bases and 1 base, there was a span of 10 bases. The CDR3 sequence is 15 residues long. The specimen sequenced was peripheral blood. This receptor was obtained from an older woman with COVID-19, enrolled during active disease. The gene calls are TRBV13 and TRBJ2-7; D gene unclear. The CDR3, as DNA: TGTGCCAGCAGCTTAGGCCTTTTTAGTTCCTACGAGCAGTACTTC. Its protein is CASSLGLFSSYEQYF.